This TCR beta chain was identified in a study of blood T cell repertoires in COVID-19. Study-wide background: Sites across the United States, Italy and Spain contributed samples from acute and convalescent COVID-19.

This clone appeared a single time. Sequencing used immunoSEQ multiplex PCR; TCRdb keeps in-frame clones, though not all of them. The data hold 210,000 or so clones, with approximately 91% observed a single time. Looked up from germline, CDR1 is SGHAT and CDR2 is FQNNGV. The trim removed 1 base at V and 4 bases at J, leaving 11 bases unmatched. The CDR3 is 17 residues long. The clonotype comes from a woman aged 40 to 50 who had recovered from COVID-19. J is TRBJ2-5 and V is TRBV11-2; 8 bases match TRBD1. The sequenced sample consisted of peripheral blood. The CDR3 reads CASSLGGTGGFGETQYF. As DNA, the CDR3 is TGTGCCAGCAGCTTAGGGGGTACAGGGGGGTTTGGAGAGACCCAGTACTTC.